This T cell receptor beta chain was captured by sequencing in a study of blood T cell repertoires in COVID-19. Whole-study context: The study drew acute and convalescent COVID-19 samples from the United States, Italy and Spain. The analysed material was cDNA or gDNA that came from T cells, B-cell-depleted T cells, or PBMCs.

The CDR3 has 14 amino acids. Per germline, CDR1 MDHEN and CDR2 SYDVKM. The V and J ends lost 6 bases and 5 bases, in that order; junction bases with no gene match: 9. This clone has just one count. Under the authors' procedure: Amplification of reference gene primers was used by the study to estimate nucleated cell counts. Repertoires were generated with immunoSEQ multiplex PCR, while TCRdb's copy carries only in-frame clones and drops some. V and J calls and clone size are as listed in that table; D and trimming were resolved from the DNA. The sample shows more than 100,000 clones, approximately 85% of them seen only once.

The sequenced sample was peripheral blood. The TCR was taken from a man older than 75 with acute or convalescent COVID-19. The J gene is TRBJ1-1, the V gene TRBV28, with 7 bases fitting TRBD1. As DNA, the CDR3 is TGTGCCAGCAGACCCCAAGACAGGGTTACTGAAGCTTTCTTT. It yields the protein CASRPQDRVTEAFF.